Below are 5 T cell receptor beta chains sequenced from a single sample in a study of cytomegalovirus exposure and HLA in healthy donors. 60 Vbeta and 13 Jbeta primers were used in PCR. Sequenced by immunoSEQ multiplex PCR; TCRdb stores in-frame clones only, minus some. The sample lists over 150,000 clones, under 85% occurring once. Sample: PBMCs. The origin of the receptors is a man between 18 and 35 years old in good health and CMV-seronegative.

The chain combines TRBV5-1 with TRBJ1-1, with a possible D match to TRBD1 (6 bases). CDR3 length: 14 amino acids. Germline V gene data show CDR1 as SGHRS and CDR2 as YFSETQ. With 4 bases removed from V and 7 bases from J, the gap between germline ends came to 17 bases. The CDR3 sequence: CASSLIQGEGEAFF. The DNA of the CDR3 is TGCGCCAGCAGCCTGATACAGGGTGAGGGTGAAGCTTTCTTT.

V gene TRBV4-1 combines with J gene TRBJ1-5, with D maybe TRBD1 (5 bases). Between the trimmed V and J ends, which lost 0 bases and 4 bases, there was a span of 16 bases. The germline CDR1 and CDR2 sequences are MGHRA and YSYEKL. The length of the CDR3 is 17 residues. CDR3 nucleotide sequence: TGCGCCAGCAGCCAAGATCTAACGGAGGGGTCAAATCAGCCCCAGCATTTT. Residues: CASSQDLTEGSNQPQHF.

J is TRBJ2-3 and V is TRBV6-1; a weak D match, TRBD2 (6 bases). This CDR3 is 13 amino acids long. Per germline, CDR1 MNHNS and CDR2 SASEGT. V was clipped by 1 base and J by 4 bases, with 6 bases between them. The CDR3 DNA sequence: TGTGCCAGCAGTGAAGGCGGGGCAGATACGCAGTATTTT. Protein sequence: CASSEGGADTQYF.

The chain uses TRBV6-6 and TRBJ1-1; weak D call: TRBD1 (6 bases). Trimming removed 4 bases from V and 11 bases from J, with 17 bases in between. Germline V gene lookup returns CDR1 MNHNY and CDR2 SVGAGI (reference sequence). The length of the CDR3 is 13 residues. CDR3 protein: CASSSDSHWSAFF. The CDR3 coding sequence is TGTGCCAGCAGTTCGGACAGCCATTGGTCGGCTTTCTTT.

By share, this clone ranks as medium-sized (0.01 to 0.1%). The CDR3: CASSVGQGEYTF. The CDR3 DNA reads TGTGCCAGCAGCGTCGGACAGGGGGAATACACCTTC. V gene TRBV11-2 combines with J gene TRBJ1-2; 10 bases fit TRBD1. Germline CDR1 is SGHAT and CDR2 is FQNNGV. The CDR3 sequence is 12 residues long. V dropped 5 bases and J dropped 11; count of bases not matched to a gene: 5.